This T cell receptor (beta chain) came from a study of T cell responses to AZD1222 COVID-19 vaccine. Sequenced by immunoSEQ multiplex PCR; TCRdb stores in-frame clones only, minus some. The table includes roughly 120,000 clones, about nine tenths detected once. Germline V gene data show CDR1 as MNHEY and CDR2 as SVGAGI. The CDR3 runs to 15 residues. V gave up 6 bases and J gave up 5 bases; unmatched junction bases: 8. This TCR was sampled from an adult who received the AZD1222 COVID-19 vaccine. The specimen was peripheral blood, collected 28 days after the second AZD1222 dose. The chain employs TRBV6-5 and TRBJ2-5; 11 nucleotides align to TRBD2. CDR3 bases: TGTGCCAGCAGCATAGCGGGGGGGAGGATGGAGACCCAGTACTTC. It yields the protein CASSIAGGRMETQYF.